The 3 T cell receptor beta chains below all came from one sample that was sequenced in a study of shared clonotypes between healthy human individuals. Produced via immunoSEQ multiplex PCR; TCRdb's table is partial and in-frame only. The table shows roughly 500,000 clones, with around 96% occurring only once. Specimen: naive CD4+ T cells sorted from blood. Subset noted: CD45RA+ positively selected. Receptors originate from a woman aged 25 to 45 in good health.

The J gene is TRBJ2-7, the V gene TRBV7-2; D perhaps matches TRBD2 (6 bases). CDR3 length equals 15 residues. V lost 5 bases to trimming and J lost 2 bases, with 16 bases between them. Germline V lookup: CDR1 SGHTA, CDR2 FQGNSA. CDR3 DNA sequence: TGTGCCAGCAGCAAGTGGGCTAGCGCCACCTACGAGCAGTACTTC. Translation gives CASSKWASATYEQYF.

This clone has only one observation. The gene calls are TRBV6-4 and TRBJ2-2; TRBD1 might be the D (5 bases). This CDR3 has 17 amino acids. Trimming left V 0 bases short and J 0 bases short, with 11 bases between. In germline, CDR1 is MRHNA, CDR2 SNTAGT. CDR3 bases: TGTGCCAGCAGTGACTCGAGACAGACTTCGAACACCGGGGAGCTGTTTTTT. Protein product: CASSDSRQTSNTGELFF.

The count of this clone is one. V usage is TRBV7-2 and J usage is TRBJ2-2, with D tentatively TRBD2 (5 bases). Looked up from germline, CDR1 is SGHTA and CDR2 is FQGNSA. The CDR3 is 15 amino acids. V lost 0 bases, J lost 4 bases, and 9 bases lay in between. CDR3 nucleotides: TGTGCCAGCAGCTTAGCAGCGGCAGGCACCGGGGAGCTGTTTTTT. It codes for CASSLAAAGTGELFF.